This TCR beta chain was recorded in a study of regulatory T cells in long-lasting Graves disease. Assembly of TCR beta libraries relied on iRepertoire HTBI primers together with Arm-PCR of CDR3 regions. TCRdb redid the calling of the multiplex PCR reads with MiXCR, one entry per CDR3 protein. Found here are hundreds of thousands of distinct CDR3 sequences, 15% of them singletons; the top ten hold roughly 20%. CDR3 length: 13 amino acids. V dropped 6 bases and J dropped 4; count of bases not matched to a gene: 2. Study results and caveats: The number of shared public clonotypes was higher in persistent patients (approximately 3,000) than new patients (more than 850). Only a small sample size was used, which may have cut accuracy. Among samples with persistent disease, TRBV28, TRBJ1-2 and TRBJ2-5 were favored.

Regarding time point: newly diagnosed GD, antithyroid drugs for less than 3 months. Construction of the TCR library relied on RNA isolated from PBMCs. There are many counts of this clonotype. Its antigen is unidentified. The chain recombines TRBV12-3 or TRBV12-4 with TRBJ1-5, with TRBD1 matching 8 bases. The source of this sequence is a female donor with Graves disease. The material was peripheral blood mononuclear cells (PBMCs), obtained at new diagnosis, from a patient treated with antithyroid drugs. The CDR3 region is CASRGTGNQPQHF. The CDR3, as DNA: TGTGCCAGCAGGGGGACAGGTAATCAGCCCCAGCATTTT.